This T cell receptor beta chain derives from a study of long-term antiretroviral therapy in people with HIV. Runs used v3.0 of the immunoSEQ assay and were done at survey level. Profiled with immunoSEQ multiplex PCR; TCRdb holds only in-frame clones, not every one. The data contain about 22,000 clones, 85% to 90% of them singletons. Trimming took off 3 bases at V and 5 bases at J, with 16 bases between the two ends. CDR1 KGHSH and CDR2 LQKENI come from the germline V gene. This CDR3 spans 15 amino acids. This clonotype was sampled from a man in his sixties with HIV. This chain uses TRBV18 with TRBJ2-5; D perhaps matches TRBD1 (6 bases). The sequencing here drew on unsorted PBMCs, taken 1.3 years after starting antiretroviral therapy. The CDR3 here is CASSPPTGVRETQYF. For the CDR3, the DNA is TGTGCCAGCTCACCCCCGACAGGTGTCAGGGAGACCCAGTACTTC.